This TCR beta chain was obtained from a study of CD8 T cells in ankylosing spondylitis. Points from the study as a whole: Disease-linked clones reportedly showed significant enrichment in matched ankylosing spondylitis synovial fluid. Researchers report that disease-linked clones proved CD8+ and relatively rare in peripheral blood.

This clonotype has just a few counts. Its antigen is still unknown. The CDR3 sequence is 13 residues long. Between the trimmed V and J ends, which lost 5 bases and 1 base, there was a span of 8 bases. Germline lookup yields CDR1 SGHTA and CDR2 FQGTGA. The authors made TCR beta libraries by quantitative 5'-RACE with molecular barcodes. TCRdb recomputed calls from the 5' RACE reads with MiXCR, one row per CDR3 protein. In the table there are some 250,000 distinct CDR3 sequences, approximately 11% of which are singletons. The sequence was collected from a male donor with ankylosing spondylitis or in good health (not recorded which). The rearrangement links TRBV7-3 to TRBJ1-1; D gene ambiguous. Source material: blood, either unsorted or a sorted T cell fraction (not recorded which). CDR3 protein: CASSEVRNTEAFF. Here the CDR3 DNA reads TGTGCCAGCAGCGAAGTTCGGAACACTGAAGCTTTCTTT.